This is a list of T cell receptor beta chains from one sample in a study of persistence of HIV-infected CD4 T cells. No antigens are known for them. The data were produced by immunoSEQ multiplex PCR, yet TCRdb's version contains in-frame clones alone and is incomplete. The data hold about 40,000 clones, with approximately 80% observed a single time. Sample: CD4+ T cells sorted from PBMCs after approximately 19-hour stimulation, taken from a patient who received antiretroviral therapy. These receptors were obtained from an adult man with HIV who was CMV-seropositive. The CDR3 runs from the conserved cysteine through the conserved F or W. A D gene is named only where the DNA matches it firmly. Some rows mark clone size as missing; the rest say once, few, many or name a class of expanded clone.

J,V,D,size,DNA,CDR3
TRBJ2-3,TRBV6-5,.,.,TGTGCCAGCAGTTATAAGGGGTCGAGCGGCACAGATACGCAGTATTTT,CASSYKGSSGTDTQYF
TRBJ2-7,TRBV27,TRBD1,.,TGTGCCAGCAGTTTAGTCGGACAGGGTACCTACGAGCAGTACTTC,CASSLVGQGTYEQYF
TRBJ2-7,TRBV6-6,TRBD2,.,TGTGCCAGCACTAGGGAGGGGTTCACCTACGAGCAGTACTTC,CASTREGFTYEQYF
TRBJ1-6,TRBV3-1/TRBV3-2,.,.,TGTGCCAGCAACAGGGATGGGGGGCGTAGAAATTCACCCCTCCACTTT,CASNRDGGRRNSPLHF
TRBJ2-3,TRBV4-2,TRBD1,.,TGTGCCAGCAGCCAAGTTGGACAGGGGGCAGATACGCAGTATTTT,CASSQVGQGADTQYF
TRBJ2-1,TRBV5-4,TRBD1,.,TGTGCCAGCAGCCCGGGACAGGGGGCGCGCGGAAGCTCCTACAATGAGCAGTTCTTC,CASSPGQGARGSSYNEQFF
TRBJ2-7,TRBV7-6,.,.,TGTGCCAGCAGTTGGAGACAGACCTTAGGGGAGCAGTACTTC,CASSWRQTLGEQYF
TRBJ2-3,TRBV7-9,.,.,TGTGCCAGCAGCTCCCTAAGAGATACGCAGTATTTT,CASSSLRDTQYF
TRBJ2-3,TRBV6-4,.,.,TGTGCCAGCAGTGACCAACTAGATACGCAGTATTTT,CASSDQLDTQYF
TRBJ1-2,TRBV6-2/TRBV6-3,.,.,TGTGCCAGCAGTGACTATCTTGGAGGGAAGGGGGGCTATGGCTACACCTTC,CASSDYLGGKGGYGYTF
TRBJ1-2,TRBV7-8,TRBD1,.,TGTGCCAGCAGCCGAGGACAGGGAGGACGCTATGGCTACACCTTC,CASSRGQGGRYGYTF
TRBJ2-1,TRBV2,.,.,TGTGCCAGCAAAGGTCCCAGTGAGCAGTTCTTC,CASKGPSEQFF
TRBJ1-1,TRBV5-6,TRBD1,once,TGTGCCAGCAGCTTGTCAGGGGGCGCGAGTAGGACTGAAGCTTTCTTT,CASSLSGGASRTEAFF
TRBJ1-5,TRBV19,.,.,TGTGCCAGTAGTATAGGGCATCTTTACACTAGCAATCAGCCCCAGCATTTT,CASSIGHLYTSNQPQHF
TRBJ2-3,TRBV7-9,TRBD2,.,TGTGCCAGCAGCCGAGTGGCTAGCGGGCTGATGCCAGATACGCAGTATTTT,CASSRVASGLMPDTQYF
TRBJ2-1,TRBV27,TRBD2,.,TGTGCCAGCGGCGAATCCGGGACTAGCGGGATTCGTGAGCAGTTCTTC,CASGESGTSGIREQFF
TRBJ1-2,TRBV2,.,.,TGTGCCAGCAGTGCACAAGGGCAGTTGAACTATGGCTACACCTTC,CASSAQGQLNYGYTF
TRBJ1-4,TRBV2,.,.,TGTGCCAGCCTCTACAACGAAAAACTGTTTTTT,CASLYNEKLFF
TRBJ1-1,TRBV19,.,.,TGTGCCAGTAGTACGCCGGGAGGAGCGAACACTGAAGCTTTCTTT,CASSTPGGANTEAFF
TRBJ1-6,TRBV7-2,.,.,TGTGCCAGCAGCAGATCGACCCTCTATAATTCACCCCTCCACTTT,CASSRSTLYNSPLHF
TRBJ2-2,TRBV12-3/TRBV12-4,.,.,.,CASSSSNTGELFF
TRBJ1-2,TRBV10-3,TRBD1,.,TGTGCCATCAGTGAGTCGGAAGGGACAGCCCGGGGCTACACCTTC,CAISESEGTARGYTF
TRBJ1-6,TRBV11-2,.,.,TGTGCCAGCAGCTTAGTTCTTGAAGGCAGGGCGACGAATTCACCCCTCCACTTT,CASSLVLEGRATNSPLHF
TRBJ1-2,TRBV30,TRBD1,.,TGTGCCTTACACGCAGGGGGTGGCTACACCTTC,CALHAGGGYTF
TRBJ1-1,TRBV6-5,TRBD1,.,TGTGCCAGCAAGGAACAGGGGGAAGCTTTCTTT,CASKEQGEAFF
TRBJ2-1,TRBV6-5,TRBD1,.,TGTGCCAGCAGGGCCGGGACAGACTACAATGAGCAGTTCTTC,CASRAGTDYNEQFF
TRBJ1-2,TRBV3-1/TRBV3-2,.,.,TGTGCCAGCAGGCTAAGTAAGGGAGGCTACACCTTC,CASRLSKGGYTF
TRBJ1-2,TRBV28,.,few,TGTGCCAGCAGTTTTGATCTGGGGGCTAACTATGGCTACACCTTC,CASSFDLGANYGYTF
TRBJ2-1,TRBV10-3,.,.,TGTGCCATCAGTGAGTTCGAGGCGGCCAATGAGCAGTTCTTC,CAISEFEAANEQFF
TRBJ1-1,TRBV12-3/TRBV12-4,TRBD1,once,TGTGCCAGCAGTTTAGGAAGGGGGCGCAGAGCTTTCTTT,CASSLGRGRRAFF
TRBJ1-4,TRBV6-1,.,.,TGTGCCAGCAGTGAACCGGGCCTAGGTGAAAAACTGTTTTTT,CASSEPGLGEKLFF
TRBJ1-1,TRBV6-5,.,.,TGTGCCAGCAGCCTTACCCAGGGGACTGAAGCTTTCTTT,CASSLTQGTEAFF
TRBJ2-1,TRBV15,TRBD2,.,TGTGCCACCAGCAGATCGGGACTAGCGGTTAACAATGAGCAGTTCTTC,CATSRSGLAVNNEQFF